The 9 T cell receptor beta chains below were found in one sample sequenced in a study of CD8 T cells in Susac syndrome. After extraction with the RNeasy kit, roughly 0.45 to 1 ug of the RNA was reverse transcribed using random hexamers. One entry per CDR3 protein results from TCRdb running MiXCR on the immunoSEQ multiplex PCR reads. The table shows under 550,000 distinct CDR3 sequences, with more than 80% occurring only once. Sequencing was performed on CD8+ T cells from PBMCs. The receptors stem from a human donor with multiple sclerosis.

The chain's CDR3 is CASSPFGNTIYF. CDR3 in DNA: TGTGCCAGCAGCCCGTTTGGAAACACCATATATTTT. The chain uses TRBV7-2 and TRBJ1-3; D gene uncertain. The CDR3 spans 12 residues. V lost 5 bases, J lost 3 bases, and 5 bases lay in between. CDR1 SGHTA and CDR2 FQGNSA come from the germline V gene.

The genes are TRBV28 and TRBJ1-5; tentative D call: TRBD1 (5 bases). The CDR3 loop spans 14 amino acids. Germline CDR1 MDHEN, CDR2 SYDVKM. The ends were cut back, 4 bases at V and 1 base at J, with 8 bases in the middle. CDR3 amino acids: CASSWSGSNQPQHF. The CDR3 DNA reads as TGTGCCAGCAGTTGGTCAGGGAGCAATCAGCCCCAGCATTTT.

The chain couples TRBV5-1 to TRBJ1-1; TRBD1 might be the D (5 bases). CDR1 and CDR2 (germline): SGHRS, YFSETQ. The CDR3 consists of 16 residues. V was cut by 2 bases and J by 8 bases, with 22 bases left in between. This CDR3 is CASSLIYGAGRSEAFF. CDR3 nucleotide sequence: TGCGCCAGCAGCTTAATTTACGGGGCAGGGAGGTCCGAAGCTTTCTTT.

The sample holds a few counts of this clonotype. The gene calls are TRBV28 and TRBJ1-1; D is ambiguous. CDR1 is MDHEN and CDR2 is SYDVKM in the germline V gene. The CDR3 is made up of 12 amino acids. V was pared by 2 bases and J by 1 base, with 2 bases between. CDR3 DNA: TGTGCCAGCAGTTTAAGGAACACTGAAGCTTTCTTT. Its translation: CASSLRNTEAFF.

The chain combines TRBV7-9 with TRBJ2-5, with TRBD2 matching 9 bases. In germline, CDR1 is SEHNR, CDR2 FQNEAQ (reference sequence). The V segment lost 6 bases and the J segment 4 bases; nucleotides outside the gene matches: 12. The CDR3 loop spans 16 amino acids. The CDR3, as DNA: TGTGCCAGCAGGCCCCCTCTTGGCGGGAGGGGAGAGACCCAGTACTTC. Its translation: CASRPPLGGRGETQYF.

The chain recombines TRBV3-1 with TRBJ2-7, with TRBD1 as a possible D gene (5 bases). Trimming cost V 3 bases and J 3 bases, with 12 bases left between them. This CDR3 region has 14 residues. The germline V gene encodes CDR1 LGHDT and CDR2 YNNKEL (reference sequence). Here the CDR3 reads CASSHRQIIYEQYF. The CDR3 DNA reads as TGTGCCAGCAGCCACAGACAGATCATCTACGAGCAGTACTTC.

The DNA of the CDR3 is TGTGCCAGTAGGGTAGACAGTCTGAACACTGAAGCTTTCTTT. It encodes CASRVDSLNTEAFF. The genes are TRBV19 and TRBJ1-1, with D perhaps TRBD1 (5 bases). Trimming stripped 6 bases from V and 0 bases from J, with 11 bases between. The CDR3 consists of 14 residues. Germline V gene lookup returns CDR1 LNHDA and CDR2 SQIVND (reference sequence).

This sequence joins TRBV20-1 and TRBJ2-3; 7 bases are a match to TRBD1. Losses at the gene ends were 0 bases for V and 4 bases for J; bases not matched to a gene: 10. Germline-derived CDR1 and CDR2 are DFQATT and SNEGSKA (reference sequence). The CDR3 runs to 16 residues. The CDR3 DNA reads TGCAGTGCTAGAGATATCGCAACAGGGGAATCAGATACGCAGTATTTT. This sequence encodes CSARDIATGESDTQYF.

The V and J genes are TRBV9 and TRBJ1-3, with a possible D match to TRBD1 (5 bases). Trimming took 3 bases from V and 2 from J, leaving 12 bases between them. This CDR3 has 15 amino acids. Germline V CDR1 and CDR2: SGDLS, YYNGEE. The CDR3 region is CASSASGRPGNTIYF. CDR3 nucleotides: TGTGCCAGCAGCGCCTCAGGGCGCCCTGGAAACACCATATATTTT.